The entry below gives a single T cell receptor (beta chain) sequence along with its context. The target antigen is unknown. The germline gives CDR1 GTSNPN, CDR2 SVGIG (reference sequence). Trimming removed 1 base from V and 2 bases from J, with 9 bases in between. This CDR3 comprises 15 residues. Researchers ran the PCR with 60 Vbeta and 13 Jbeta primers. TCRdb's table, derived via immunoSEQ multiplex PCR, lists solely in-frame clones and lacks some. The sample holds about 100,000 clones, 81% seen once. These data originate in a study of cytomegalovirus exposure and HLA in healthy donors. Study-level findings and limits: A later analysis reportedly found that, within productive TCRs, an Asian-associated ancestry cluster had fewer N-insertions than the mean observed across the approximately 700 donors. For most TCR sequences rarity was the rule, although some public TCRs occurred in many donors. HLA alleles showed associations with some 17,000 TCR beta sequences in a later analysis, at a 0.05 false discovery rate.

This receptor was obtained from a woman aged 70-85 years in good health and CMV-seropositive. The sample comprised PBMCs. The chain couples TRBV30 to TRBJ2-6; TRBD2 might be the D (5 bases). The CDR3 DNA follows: TGTGCCTGGAGTGATGTCGGGGCTGGGGCCAACGTCCTGACTTTC. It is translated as CAWSDVGAGANVLTF.